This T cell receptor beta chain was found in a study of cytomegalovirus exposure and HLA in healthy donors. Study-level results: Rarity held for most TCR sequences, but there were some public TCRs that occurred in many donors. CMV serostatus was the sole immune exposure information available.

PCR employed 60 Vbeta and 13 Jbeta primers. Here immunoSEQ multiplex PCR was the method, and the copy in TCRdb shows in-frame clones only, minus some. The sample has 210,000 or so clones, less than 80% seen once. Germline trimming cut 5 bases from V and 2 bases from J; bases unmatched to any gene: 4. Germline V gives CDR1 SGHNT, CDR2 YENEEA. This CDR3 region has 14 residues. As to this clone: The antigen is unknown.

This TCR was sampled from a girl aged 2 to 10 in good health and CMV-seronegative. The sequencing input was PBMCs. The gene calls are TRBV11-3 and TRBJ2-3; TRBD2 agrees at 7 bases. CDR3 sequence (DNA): TGTGCCAGCAGCACCACTAGCGCCACAGATACGCAGTATTTT. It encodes CASSTTSATDTQYF.